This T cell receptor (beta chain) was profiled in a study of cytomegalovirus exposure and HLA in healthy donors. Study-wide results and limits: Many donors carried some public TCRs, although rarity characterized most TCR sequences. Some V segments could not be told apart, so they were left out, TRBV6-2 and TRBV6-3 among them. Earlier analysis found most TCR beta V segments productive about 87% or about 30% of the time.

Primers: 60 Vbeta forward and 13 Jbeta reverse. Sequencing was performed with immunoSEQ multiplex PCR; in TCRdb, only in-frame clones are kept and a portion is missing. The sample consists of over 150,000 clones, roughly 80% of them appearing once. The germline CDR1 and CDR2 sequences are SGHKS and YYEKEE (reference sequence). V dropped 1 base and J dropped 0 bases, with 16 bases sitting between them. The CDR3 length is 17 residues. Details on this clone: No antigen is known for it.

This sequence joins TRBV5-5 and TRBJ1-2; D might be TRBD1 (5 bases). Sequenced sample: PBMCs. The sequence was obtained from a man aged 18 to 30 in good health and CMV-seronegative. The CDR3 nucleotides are TGTGCCAGCAGCTTGTTACCTTCGGGGGGTACTAACTATGGCTACACCTTC. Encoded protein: CASSLLPSGGTNYGYTF.